This note documents a single T cell receptor beta chain sequence. The CDR3 length is 17 residues. The germline V gene has CDR1 SGHDT and CDR2 YYEEEE. V was shortened by 3 bases and J by 0 bases, with 15 bases between the two germline ends. Clones were sequenced by immunoSEQ multiplex PCR, and TCRdb holds only the in-frame ones, with some missing. The repertoire holds about 17,000 clones, with about nine tenths as singletons. The entry originates in a study of PD-L1 blockade in urothelial cancer. The genes are TRBV5-6 and TRBJ1-4; D is unclear. The clonotype comes from a man aged 45 to 65 with urothelial cancer. The sequenced sample was PBMCs, obtained around atezolizumab (anti-PD-L1) treatment. CDR3 nucleotide sequence: TGTGCCAGCAGCTCCGTCCCATTGGCTGCAACTAATGAAAAACTGTTTTTT. Amino acids: CASSSVPLAATNEKLFF.